The 16 T cell receptor beta chains given below trace back to one sample, sequenced in a study of T-cell memory formation after mild COVID-19. TCRdb re-called the 5' RACE reads with MiXCR, one entry per CDR3 protein. Of about 270,000 distinct CDR3 sequences in the sample, under 20% are singletons; the top ten hold 23%. Specimen: PBMCs or a T cell subset sorted from them (not recorded which). The source is a man aged 18 to 29 who had mild COVID-19 (a few samples of this study predate the infection). Cell type and time point are not known.

The chain carries TRBV5-1 and TRBJ2-1; weak D call: TRBD1 (5 bases). Germline CDR1 SGHRS, CDR2 YFSETQ. With 4 bases removed from V and 2 bases from J, the gap between germline ends came to 7 bases. This CDR3 contains 13 residues. The CDR3 region has the DNA TGCGCCAGCAGCAAGGACACCTACAATGAGCAGTTCTTC. It yields the protein CASSKDTYNEQFF.

J is TRBJ1-5 and V is TRBV7-3, with D uncertain. CDR1 and CDR2 from the germline V gene are SGHTA and FQGTGA. Between the trimmed V and J ends, which lost 5 bases and 9 bases, there was a span of 8 bases. The CDR3 is 11 residues long. The CDR3 bases are TGTGCCAGCAGCCACTTCTCGCCCCAGCATTTT. Protein product: CASSHFSPQHF.

This clonotype was counted between two and nine times. The J gene is TRBJ2-7, the V gene TRBV7-9; D assignment may be TRBD1 or TRBD2 (5 bases each). The V and J ends lost 1 base and 0 bases respectively, with 13 bases between them. This CDR3 is 16 amino acids long. The V gene's germline CDR1 is SEHNR and CDR2 FQNEAQ (reference sequence). This CDR3 reads CASSLGGAELSYEQYV. The CDR3 region has the DNA TGTGCCAGCAGCTTAGGAGGGGCAGAACTCTCCTACGAGCAGTACGTC.

This chain links TRBV11-2 with TRBJ1-2; the D gene is possibly TRBD1 (6 bases). CDR3 length: 14 amino acids. The V end was cut by 4 bases, the J end by 6 bases, with 15 bases between. From germline, CDR1 is SGHAT and CDR2 FQNNGV. This CDR3 is CASSSPRGFNGYTF. CDR3 DNA sequence: TGTGCCAGCAGCTCACCCAGGGGTTTCAATGGCTACACCTTC.

This clonotype was seen more than once but under ten times. The chain has TRBV20-1 and TRBJ2-1; TRBD1 aligns across 8 bases. The V gene end was trimmed by 0 bases and the J gene end by 7 bases; junction bases not matched to a gene: 8. This CDR3 has 15 residues. Germline V lookup: CDR1 DFQATT, CDR2 SNEGSKA (reference sequence). DNA of the CDR3: TGCAGTGCTAGAGACAAGACAGGGGCCGGGAATGAGCAGTTCTTC. Translation: CSARDKTGAGNEQFF.

For the CDR3, the DNA is TGCGCCAGCACTACAATAGGGGGGGATTCACCCCTCCACTTT. It specifies CASTTIGGDSPLHF. The V and J genes are TRBV5-1 and TRBJ1-6; D may be TRBD1 (6 bases). V lost 6 bases and J 8 bases, leaving 15 bases between the germline ends. CDR1 and CDR2 from the germline V gene are SGHRS and YFSETQ. The CDR3 runs 14 residues.

V gene TRBV4-1 combines with J gene TRBJ2-7, with D tentatively TRBD1 (5 bases). With 0 bases removed from V and 6 bases from J, the gap between germline ends came to 15 bases. Germline lookup yields CDR1 MGHRA and CDR2 YSYEKL. The CDR3 is made up of 15 amino acids. The CDR3 here is CASSQDDGALGEQYF. The CDR3 bases are TGCGCCAGCAGCCAAGATGATGGGGCGTTGGGCGAGCAGTACTTC.

This clonotype has only a few counts. V gene TRBV4-3 combines with J gene TRBJ2-2; no definite D call. V lost 2 bases, J lost 5 bases, and 3 bases lay in between. The CDR3 consists of 12 residues. CDR1 and CDR2 from the germline V gene are LGHNA and YSLEER. The CDR3 DNA follows: TGCGCCAGCAGCCAATGGACCGGGGAGCTGTTTTTT. Its translation: CASSQWTGELFF.

The V gene is TRBV29-1, the J gene TRBJ2-3, with 9 bases lining up with TRBD1. Unmatched junction bases numbered 7, after V lost 8 bases and J lost 4 bases. The CDR3 is 13 residues long. Looked up from germline, CDR1 is SQVTM and CDR2 is ANQGSEA. CDR3 nucleotides: TGCAGCACCCGGGACAGGGCGTCAGATACGCAGTATTTT. Encoded protein: CSTRDRASDTQYF.

In this sample, this clonotype turned up many times. CDR3 DNA sequence: TGCGCCAGCAGAAGGGAGACAAACACTGAAGCTTTCTTT. Translation gives CASRRETNTEAFF. The chain joins TRBV5-1 to TRBJ1-1; no definite D call. Trimming took off 5 bases at V and 2 bases at J, with 10 bases between the two ends. The CDR3 covers 13 residues. In germline, CDR1 is SGHRS, CDR2 YFSETQ.

This clonotype was observed a handful of times. This chain joins TRBV4-3 and TRBJ1-5; D ambiguous. Germline CDR1 is LGHNA and CDR2 is YSLEER. V was cut by 0 bases and J by 5 bases, with 20 bases left in between. The CDR3 has 18 amino acids. This CDR3 is CASSQEAVSGSSYQPQHF. CDR3 bases: TGCGCCAGCAGCCAAGAGGCGGTCTCGGGGTCCTCATATCAGCCCCAGCATTTT.

V and J are TRBV7-9 and TRBJ2-3, with D possibly matching TRBD2 (5 bases). Trimming removed 10 bases from V and 2 bases from J, with 19 bases in between. Per germline, CDR1 SEHNR and CDR2 FQNEAQ (reference sequence). This CDR3 spans 15 amino acids. CDR3 nucleotide sequence: TGTGCCACCCCCGTGGGAGCAATCCTCACAGATACGCAGTATTTT. Its protein product is CATPVGAILTDTQYF.

In its sample, this clonotype was seen a few times. V is TRBV4-3 and J is TRBJ1-1; perhaps TRBD1 as D (6 bases). The CDR3 sequence is 18 residues long. V was trimmed by 1 base and J by 0 bases, leaving 18 bases between them. In germline, CDR1 is LGHNA, CDR2 YSLEER. DNA for the CDR3: TGCGCCAGCAGCCAAGGTTGGACAGCACCTTGGGTGAACACTGAAGCTTTCTTT. Encoded protein: CASSQGWTAPWVNTEAFF.

This clonotype was seen a handful of times. The V call is TRBV12-3 or TRBV12-4, the J call TRBJ1-2, with a possible D match to TRBD1 (5 bases). V was cut by 6 bases and J by 0 bases, with 20 bases left in between. This CDR3 contains 17 residues. CDR3 nucleotide sequence: TGTGCCAGCAGCCGTAACCCGGGTGCAGGGTCTAACTATGGCTACACCTTC. Its protein product is CASSRNPGAGSNYGYTF.

The rearrangement links TRBV7-9 to TRBJ1-2; D gene uncertain. The CDR3 totals 11 residues. CDR1 SEHNR and CDR2 FQNEAQ come from the germline V gene (reference sequence). The V and J ends lost 10 bases and 3 bases respectively, with 9 bases between them. The CDR3 coding sequence is TGTGCCACCGACGGTTACTATGGCTACACCTTC. Protein sequence: CATDGYYGYTF.

This chain links TRBV11-3 with TRBJ1-1; perhaps TRBD1 as D (6 bases). V was cut by 5 bases and J by 3 bases, with 10 bases left in between. The V gene's germline CDR1 is SGHNT and CDR2 YENEEA. The CDR3 contains 13 residues. This CDR3 is CASSLYRDTEAFF. The CDR3 DNA sequence: TGTGCCAGCAGCCTTTACAGGGACACTGAAGCTTTCTTT.